Reported below is one TCR beta chain. As yet, its antigen is unknown. The sample originates from a study of T cell responses to AZD1222 COVID-19 vaccine. Study conclusions and caveats: Close to half of all spike-specific TCRs reportedly target regions of the variants that are unmutated. Donors skewed white British and female; clonal diversity was possibly underestimated.

CDR1 is MNHEY and CDR2 is SMNVEV in the germline V gene (reference sequence). The CDR3 contains 16 residues. With V trimmed by 2 bases and J by 4 bases, 8 bases remained unmatched. The method was immunoSEQ multiplex PCR; TCRdb's version includes in-frame clones alone and lacks a portion of them. The table records 140,000 to 150,000 clones, just under 95% of them present only once. The sample consisted of peripheral blood, taken after recovery from COVID-19. This TCR was sampled from an adult who had recovered from COVID-19. The chain has TRBV27 and TRBJ2-7; 10 nucleotides agree with TRBD1. CDR3 in DNA: TGTGCCAGCAGTTTAGCCCGGACAGGGGGTCGGTACGAGCAGTACTTC. Amino acid sequence: CASSLARTGGRYEQYF.